These 24 T cell receptor beta chains were sequenced from one sample in a study of PD-1 blockade in classical Hodgkin lymphoma (TCRdb year 2020). Read against the paper, the sample's time point label means: cycle 4 day 1 (C4D1), after 6 weeks of nivolumab. Relapse after autologous stem cell transplantation had occurred in all trial patients, and cohorts A, B and C were distinguished by prior brentuximab vedotin exposure. CD4+ T cells were purified from thawed PBMCs by magnetic negative selection with a Miltenyi CD4+ T cell isolation kit. Library preparation employed the immunoSEQ multiplex PCR assay. TCRdb limited this immuneACCESS table to in-frame rearrangements with V and J called. A share of clones is missing; checked studies link under half to unresolved V genes, and the rest is unexplained. In all, the sample holds under 20,000 clones, and 70% of those were seen once. The top ten constitute roughly 2.5% of the sample.

The material sequenced was CD4+ T cells from blood, taken before the fourth cycle of nivolumab. These receptors were obtained from a human donor with classical Hodgkin lymphoma.

The chain couples TRBV7-2 to TRBJ2-3, with D possibly TRBD1 on 6 matching bases. Germline assignment: CDR1 SGHTA and CDR2 FQGNSA. The CDR3 runs 13 residues. V lost 3 bases and J lost 6, with 10 bases in between. As DNA, the CDR3 is TGTGCCAGCAGCTTCGGGACAAGTGATACGCAGTATTTT. Encoded protein: CASSFGTSDTQYF.

The CDR3: CAWRITGSPLHF. CDR3 DNA sequence: TGTGCCTGGAGGATAACGGGTTCACCCCTCCACTTT. V is TRBV30 and J is TRBJ1-6; no definite D call. Trimming took 3 bases from V and 9 from J, leaving 9 bases between them. The CDR3 is made up of 12 amino acids. Germline assignment: CDR1 GTSNPN and CDR2 SVGIG (reference sequence).

J is TRBJ2-7 and V is TRBV7-2; 8 nucleotides align to TRBD2. The V gene's germline CDR1 is SGHTA and CDR2 FQGNSA. V gave up 3 bases and J gave up 6 bases; unmatched junction bases: 10. CDR3 length: 15 amino acids. The CDR3 DNA reads as TGTGCCAGCAGCTTCCATGGACTAGCCCGCGCCGAGCAGTACTTC. Its translation: CASSFHGLARAEQYF.

The chain employs TRBV15 and TRBJ2-5, with D possibly called TRBD1 or TRBD2 (6 bases each). Germline V gene data show CDR1 as LNHNV and CDR2 as YYDKDF (reference sequence). The CDR3 spans 15 residues. V lost 3 bases, J lost 4 bases, and 15 bases lay in between. Here the CDR3 DNA reads TGTGCCACCAGCAGCAGGAGGGGGAGTGGAGAGACCCAGTACTTC. Translation: CATSSRRGSGETQYF.

V usage is TRBV7-8 and J usage is TRBJ1-1, with D uncertain. The CDR3 consists of 15 residues. V lost 1 base to trimming and J lost 0 bases, with 9 bases between them. CDR1 SGHVS and CDR2 FQNEAQ come from the germline V gene. The DNA for the CDR3 is TGTGCCAGCAGCTTAGAGACTCTGATGAACACTGAAGCTTTCTTT. It is translated as CASSLETLMNTEAFF.

This sequence joins TRBV4-2 and TRBJ2-5; no clear D. Trimming took 1 base from V and 1 from J, leaving 10 bases between them. Per the germline V gene, CDR1 is LGHNA and CDR2 is YNFKEQ. The CDR3 consists of 15 residues. CDR3 loop: CASSQGVQVQETQYF. The CDR3 nucleotides are TGTGCCAGCAGCCAAGGCGTGCAGGTCCAAGAGACCCAGTACTTC.

The chain joins TRBV5-1 to TRBJ2-1; 12 nucleotides line up with TRBD1. The CDR3 is 15 amino acids. Losses at the gene ends were 4 bases for V and 9 bases for J; bases not matched to a gene: 8. Germline V gene data show CDR1 as SGHRS and CDR2 as YFSETQ. CDR3 coding DNA: TGCGCCAGCAGCCCGTGGGACAGGGGGCTTGGTGAGCAGTTCTTC. Translating gives CASSPWDRGLGEQFF.

The chain carries TRBV5-4 and TRBJ2-5, with 11 bases matching TRBD1. The J segment lost 4 bases and the V segment lost 3 bases, leaving 5 bases of the junction unmatched. In germline, CDR1 is SGHNT, CDR2 YYREEE (reference sequence). The CDR3 spans 15 residues. The CDR3 nucleotides are TGTGCCAGCAGCTCAACCGGGACAGGGGGAGAGACCCAGTACTTC. This gives the protein CASSSTGTGGETQYF. The full variable domain, with the rest looked up from reference TRBV5-4 and TRBJ2-5, is ETGVTQSPTHLIKTRGQQVTLRCSSQSGHNTVSWYQQALGQGPQFIFQYYREEENGRGNFPPRFSGLQFPNYSSELNVNALELDDSALYLCASSSTGTGGETQYFGPGTRLLVL.

V is TRBV4-2 and J is TRBJ1-1; D is possibly TRBD1 (5 bases). The V and J ends lost 5 bases and 6 bases respectively, with 19 bases between them. CDR3 length: 15 amino acids. Per the germline V gene, CDR1 is LGHNA and CDR2 is YNFKEQ. The CDR3 region has the DNA TGTGCCAGCAGCGAACACACCGGGACTTTCCCTGAAGCTTTCTTT. It codes for CASSEHTGTFPEAFF.

The V call is TRBV19, the J call TRBJ2-1, with TRBD1 matching 7 bases. This CDR3 region has 16 residues. J gave up 3 bases and V 0 bases, and 5 bases lay outside the gene matches. Germline V gene sequence: CDR1 LNHDA, CDR2 SQIVND (reference sequence). This CDR3 is CASSIEGGRHYNEQFF. In nucleotides, the CDR3 is TGTGCCAGTAGTATAGAAGGGGGCAGGCACTACAATGAGCAGTTCTTC.

This clone was counted between two and nine times. The chain joins TRBV7-2 to TRBJ1-4; D gene uncertain. V was shortened by 5 bases and J by 8 bases, with 18 bases between the two germline ends. The CDR3 has 15 amino acids. CDR1 SGHTA and CDR2 FQGNSA come from the germline V gene. In nucleotides, the CDR3 is TGTGCCAGCAGCACCCAAGCGGGTGTTCGGGAAAAACTGTTTTTT. The encoded protein is CASSTQAGVREKLFF.

The table lists this clone with a few counts. The chain uses TRBV5-1 and TRBJ1-1; possibly TRBD1 for D (5 bases). V was shortened by 6 bases and J by 5 bases, with 8 bases between the two germline ends. The CDR3 runs 11 residues. Germline V gives CDR1 SGHRS, CDR2 YFSETQ. The CDR3 region has the DNA TGCGCCAGCATACGGGGGACTGAAGCTTTCTTT. It codes for CASIRGTEAFF.

V and J are TRBV2 and TRBJ1-5; possibly TRBD1 for D (6 bases). Trimming took 8 bases from V and 7 from J, leaving 18 bases between them. Per germline, CDR1 SNHLY and CDR2 FYNNEI. The CDR3 has 14 amino acids. This chain's CDR3 is CASSAQGIKQPQHF. The CDR3 DNA reads TGTGCCAGCTCCGCTCAGGGGATCAAGCAGCCCCAGCATTTT.

In this sample, this clone is medium-sized. This chain uses TRBV6-1 with TRBJ1-5; D call uncertain. CDR3 size: 13 residues. Germline CDR1 MNHNS, CDR2 SASEGT. V dropped 7 bases and J dropped 2 bases, with 9 bases sitting between them. CDR3 sequence reads: CASNAGRNQPQHF. DNA of the CDR3: TGTGCCAGCAACGCGGGTCGCAATCAGCCCCAGCATTTT.

The V gene is TRBV7-3, the J gene TRBJ2-5; 12 bases match TRBD2. Germline CDR1 and CDR2: SGHTA and FQGTGA. The J segment lost 5 bases and the V segment lost 6 bases, leaving 10 bases of the junction unmatched. The length of the CDR3 is 16 residues. The CDR3: CASSPSGGAKLETQYF. CDR3 coding DNA: TGTGCCAGCAGTCCTAGCGGGGGGGCCAAGCTGGAGACCCAGTACTTC.

The chain joins TRBV29-1 to TRBJ1-3, with 7 positions matching TRBD1. The V gene end was trimmed by 7 bases and the J gene end by 0 bases; junction bases not matched to a gene: 9. Germline CDR1 is SQVTM and CDR2 is ANQGSEA. This CDR3 is 15 amino acids long. CDR3: CSAQTGTFSGNTIYF. The CDR3 region has the DNA TGCAGCGCCCAGACAGGGACCTTCTCTGGAAACACCATATATTTT.

Written as DNA, the CDR3 is TGTGCCAGCAGCTTAGGCCTAGCGGGGTTCAATGAGCAGTTCTTC. The encoded protein is CASSLGLAGFNEQFF. The gene calls are TRBV7-2 and TRBJ2-1; TRBD2 agrees at 9 bases. There are 15 residues in the CDR3. V lost 1 base to trimming and J lost 6 bases; unmatched junction nucleotides: 4. CDR1 SGHTA and CDR2 FQGNSA come from the germline V gene.

This sequence joins TRBV5-6 and TRBJ2-4, with no clear D. Trimming removed 2 bases from V and 1 base from J, with 10 bases in between. CDR1 and CDR2 (germline): SGHDT, YYEEEE. CDR3 length equals 15 residues. CDR3 sequence: CASSFWGKAKNIQYF. CDR3 DNA sequence: TGTGCCAGCAGCTTCTGGGGTAAGGCCAAAAACATTCAGTACTTC.

The chain couples TRBV6-5 to TRBJ2-3; 7 nucleotides agree with TRBD2. CDR1 and CDR2 (germline): MNHEY, SVGAGI. V lost 0 bases, J lost 7 bases, and 10 bases stayed unmatched. CDR3 length equals 16 residues. CDR3 protein: CASSYSQSGIANTQYF. The CDR3 DNA sequence: TGTGCCAGCAGTTACTCCCAAAGCGGGATAGCTAATACGCAGTATTTT.

The genes are TRBV7-3 and TRBJ2-1; 10 nucleotides match TRBD2. This CDR3 has 15 residues. Trimming took 5 bases from V and 8 from J; bases not matched to a gene: 9. Germline CDR1 reads SGHTA; CDR2 reads FQGTGA. The CDR3 loop reads CASSRSSGRPDEQFF. The DNA for the CDR3 is TGTGCCAGCAGCCGGAGTAGCGGGAGGCCCGATGAGCAGTTCTTC.

The chain has TRBV19 and TRBJ2-7; D gene uncertain. The germline V gene encodes CDR1 LNHDA and CDR2 SQIVND (reference sequence). Trimming removed 1 base from V and 3 bases from J, with 19 bases in between. This CDR3 comprises 17 residues. The CDR3 nucleotides are TGTGCCAGTAGTATAGCCCCCGAAAACAGCGTCAACTACGAGCAGTACTTC. It yields the protein CASSIAPENSVNYEQYF.

This clone was picked up a small number of times. V and J are TRBV4-2 and TRBJ1-2, with TRBD1 matching 7 bases. The CDR3 extends over 15 amino acids. Trimming removed 0 bases from V and 4 bases from J; junction bases left unmatched: 5. Germline CDR1 and CDR2: LGHNA and YNFKEQ. The CDR3 here is CASSQESDRVYGYTF. For the CDR3, the DNA is TGTGCCAGCAGCCAAGAGTCAGACAGGGTCTATGGCTACACCTTC.

J is TRBJ1-2 and V is TRBV7-2; D possibly corresponds to TRBD1 (5 bases). Trimming shortened V by 5 bases and J by 2 bases, and 12 bases separated the two germline ends. The CDR3 is made up of 14 amino acids. Germline lookup yields CDR1 SGHTA and CDR2 FQGNSA. For the CDR3, the DNA is TGTGCCAGCAGCCCTCAGGGTAGGAACTATGGCTACACCTTC. Protein product: CASSPQGRNYGYTF. The full variable domain, its missing parts supplied by reference TRBV7-2 and TRBJ1-2, is GAGVSQSPSNKVTEKGKDVELRCDPISGHTALYWYRQSLGQGLEFLIYFQGNSAPDKSGLPSDRFSAERTGGSVSTLTIQRTQQEDSAVYLCASSPQGRNYGYTFGSGTRLTVV.

The chain couples TRBV7-3 to TRBJ2-6; possibly TRBD1 for D (6 bases). The germline V gene has CDR1 SGHTA and CDR2 FQGTGA. CDR3 length: 16 residues. V shed 1 base and J shed 2 bases, with 9 bases lying between them. The CDR3, as DNA: TGTGCCAGCAGCTTAAGCCAGGGGCCTGGGGCCAACGTCCTGACTTTC. This translates into CASSLSQGPGANVLTF.